The source of this T cell receptor (beta chain) is a study of vaccination and CD4 T cells after COVID-19. The sample holds a few counts of this clonotype. Antigen specificity is unknown. The treatment was: approximately nine-day PBMC culture with coronavirus spike peptide pools or control peptides (ViraFEST assay). Dates of positive PCR ran from March to December 2020, before US Alpha, Beta and Delta variants. Sequence data for DNA of cultured CD4+ T cells were generated by the Oncomine TCR Beta short-read assay. TCRdb called the PCR reads again in MiXCR, with one record for every CDR3 protein. The data show fewer than 18,000 distinct CDR3 sequences, around 53% seen once. This CDR3 has 15 amino acids. V was cut by 0 bases and J by 4 bases, with 12 bases left in between.

The specimen sequenced was CD4+ T cells from blood, cultured in vitro. The gene calls are TRBV23-1 and TRBJ1-1, with unresolved D. TRBV23-1 is assigned to the ORF class and has an uncertain function. The clonotype was recovered from a human donor who had recovered from COVID-19. CDR3 nucleotide sequence: TGCGCCAGCAGTCAATCGGGAGGTAAAGTCACTGAAGCTTTCTTT. Protein sequence: CASSQSGGKVTEAFF.